A single T cell receptor beta chain is shown here with its context. The V and J ends lost 5 bases and 7 bases, in that order; junction bases with no gene match: 12. CDR3 length equals 16 residues. In germline, CDR1 is SGHTA, CDR2 FQGNSA. In the study's own analysis: Estimation of nucleated cell counts was performed using reference gene primer amplification. Profiling relied on immunoSEQ multiplex PCR, and the TCRdb table lists in-frame clones only, not all of them. V and J calls and clone size are copied from that table; D and trimming were computed from the DNA. The sample contains 300,000 to 450,000 clones, approximately 92% of which appear only once. The data belong to a study of blood T cell repertoires in COVID-19. Clinical histories supplied by participants themselves formed the basis of cohort assignment.

This TCR derives from a young man who had recovered from COVID-19. The material sequenced was PBMCs or T cells enriched from blood (not recorded which). The V call is TRBV7-2, the J call TRBJ2-1; the match to TRBD1 covers 9 bases. This CDR3 reads CASSVGVGTGLNEQFF. The DNA for the CDR3 is TGTGCCAGCAGCGTCGGAGTCGGGACAGGGTTGAATGAGCAGTTCTTC. The full variable domain, rest sourced from reference TRBV7-2 and TRBJ2-1, is GAGVSQSPSNKVTEKGKDVELRCDPISGHTALYWYRQSLGQGLEFLIYFQGNSAPDKSGLPSDRFSAERTGGSVSTLTIQRTQQEDSAVYLCASSVGVGTGLNEQFFGPGTRLTVL.